The source of this T cell receptor (beta chain) is a study of response to subunit inactivated influenza vaccine. Germline loops: CDR1 SGHDT, CDR2 YYEEEE. The CDR3 totals 16 residues. J was trimmed by 2 bases and V by 4 bases; bases with no gene match: 5. TCRdb independently ran MiXCR on the RT-PCR reads; one entry per CDR3 protein. The sample has roughly 570,000 distinct CDR3 sequences, 11% to 15% seen once. The receptor was derived from a man aged 50-60 years who received an inactivated influenza vaccine. The V gene is TRBV5-6, the J gene TRBJ2-3, with TRBD1 matching 12 bases. The sequencing used PBMCs from blood, collected about 12 days after vaccination. Written as DNA, the CDR3 is TGTGCCAGCAGCCACCGGGACAGGGGGCTCACAGATACGCAGTATTTT. Its protein is CASSHRDRGLTDTQYF.